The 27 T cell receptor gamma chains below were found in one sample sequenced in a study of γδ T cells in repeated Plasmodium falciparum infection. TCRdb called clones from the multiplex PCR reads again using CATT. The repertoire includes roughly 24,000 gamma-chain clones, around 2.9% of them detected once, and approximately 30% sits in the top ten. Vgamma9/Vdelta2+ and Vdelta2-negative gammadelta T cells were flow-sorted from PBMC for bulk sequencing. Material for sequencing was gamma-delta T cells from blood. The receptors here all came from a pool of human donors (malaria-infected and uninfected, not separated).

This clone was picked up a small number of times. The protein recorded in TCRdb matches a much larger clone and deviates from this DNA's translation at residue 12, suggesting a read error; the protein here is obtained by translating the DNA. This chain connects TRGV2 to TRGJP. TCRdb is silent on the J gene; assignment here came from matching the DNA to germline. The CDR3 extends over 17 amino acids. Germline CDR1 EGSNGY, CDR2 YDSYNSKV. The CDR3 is CATWAPKKELGEKIKVF. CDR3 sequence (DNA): TGTGCCACCTGGGCCCCCAAGAAAGAGTTGGGCGAAAAAATCAAGGTATTT.

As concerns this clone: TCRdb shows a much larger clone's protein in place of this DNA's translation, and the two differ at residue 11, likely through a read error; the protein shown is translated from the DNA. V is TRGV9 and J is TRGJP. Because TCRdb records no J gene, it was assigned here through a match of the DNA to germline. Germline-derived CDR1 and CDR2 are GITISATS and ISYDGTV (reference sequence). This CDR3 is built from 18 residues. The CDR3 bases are TGTGCCTTGTGGGAGCCCAGGGACCCGGAGTTTGGCAAAAAAATCAAGGTATTT. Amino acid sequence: CALWEPRDPEFGKKIKVF.

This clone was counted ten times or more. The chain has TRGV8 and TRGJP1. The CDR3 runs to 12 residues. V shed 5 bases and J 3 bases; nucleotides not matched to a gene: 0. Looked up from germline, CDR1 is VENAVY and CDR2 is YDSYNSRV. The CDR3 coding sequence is TGTGCCACCTGGGCCACTGGTTGGTTCAAGATATTT. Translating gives CATWATGWFKIF.

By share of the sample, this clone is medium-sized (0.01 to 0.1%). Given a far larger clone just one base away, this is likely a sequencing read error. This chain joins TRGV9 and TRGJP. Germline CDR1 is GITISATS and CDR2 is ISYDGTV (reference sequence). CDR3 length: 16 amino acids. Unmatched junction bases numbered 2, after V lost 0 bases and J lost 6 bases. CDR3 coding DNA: TGTGCCTTGTGGGAGGTGCCAGAGTTGGGCAAAAAAATCAAGGTATTT. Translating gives CALWEVPELGKKIKVF.

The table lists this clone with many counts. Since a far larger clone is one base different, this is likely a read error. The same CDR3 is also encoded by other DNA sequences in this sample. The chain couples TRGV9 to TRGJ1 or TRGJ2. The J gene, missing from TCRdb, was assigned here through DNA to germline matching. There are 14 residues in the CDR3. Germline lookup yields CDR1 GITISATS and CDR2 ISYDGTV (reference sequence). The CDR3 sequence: CALWEGASYYKKLF. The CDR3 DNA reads TGTGCCTTATGGGAGGGGGCTAGTTATTATAAGAAACTCTTT.

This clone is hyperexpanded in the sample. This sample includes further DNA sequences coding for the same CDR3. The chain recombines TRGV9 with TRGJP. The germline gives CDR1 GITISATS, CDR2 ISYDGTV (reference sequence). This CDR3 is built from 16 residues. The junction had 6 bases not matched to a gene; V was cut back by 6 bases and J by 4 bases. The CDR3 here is CALWRSQELGKKIKVF. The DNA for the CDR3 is TGTGCCTTGTGGAGAAGTCAAGAGTTGGGCAAAAAAATCAAGGTATTT.

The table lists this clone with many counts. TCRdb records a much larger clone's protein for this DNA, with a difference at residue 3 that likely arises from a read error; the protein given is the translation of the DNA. As DNA, the CDR3 is TGTGCCGCCTCCCAGATGGCTCTTAAATATACCACTGGTTGGTTCAAGATATTT. Its protein product is CAASQMALKYTTGWFKIF. The genes are TRGV2 and TRGJP1. TCRdb offers no J gene call, so here the DNA was matched to germline to obtain one. Germline CDR1 is EGSNGY and CDR2 is YDSYNSKV. This CDR3 comprises 18 residues. Trimming took 12 bases from V and 0 from J; bases not matched to a gene: 22.

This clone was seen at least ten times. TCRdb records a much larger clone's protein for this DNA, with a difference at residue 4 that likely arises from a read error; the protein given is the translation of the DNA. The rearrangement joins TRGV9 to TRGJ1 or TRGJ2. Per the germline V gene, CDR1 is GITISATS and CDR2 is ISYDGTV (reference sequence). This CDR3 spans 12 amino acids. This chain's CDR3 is CALREVSYKKLF. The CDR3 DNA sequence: TGTGCCTTGCGGGAGGTCTCTTATAAGAAACTCTTT.

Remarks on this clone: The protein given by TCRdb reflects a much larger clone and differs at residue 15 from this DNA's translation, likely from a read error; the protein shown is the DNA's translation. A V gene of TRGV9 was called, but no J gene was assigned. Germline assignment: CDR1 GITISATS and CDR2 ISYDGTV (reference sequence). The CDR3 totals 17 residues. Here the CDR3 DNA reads TGTGCCTTGTGGGAAGGAAAACAAGAGTTGGGCAAAAAAATCAATGTATTT. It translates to CALWEGKQELGKKINVF.

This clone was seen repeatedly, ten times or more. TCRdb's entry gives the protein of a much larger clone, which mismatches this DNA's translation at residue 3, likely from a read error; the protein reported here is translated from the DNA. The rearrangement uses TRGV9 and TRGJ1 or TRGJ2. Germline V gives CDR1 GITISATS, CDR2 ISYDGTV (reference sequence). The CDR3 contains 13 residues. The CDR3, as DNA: TGTGCCTCGTGGGAGTATCGCTATTATAAGAAACTCTTT. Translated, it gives CASWEYRYYKKLF.

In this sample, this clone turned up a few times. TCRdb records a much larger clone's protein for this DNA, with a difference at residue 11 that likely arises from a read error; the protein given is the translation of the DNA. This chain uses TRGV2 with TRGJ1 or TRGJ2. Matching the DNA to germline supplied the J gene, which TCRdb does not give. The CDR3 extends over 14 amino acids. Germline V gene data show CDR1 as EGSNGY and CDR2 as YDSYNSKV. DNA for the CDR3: TGTGCCACCTGGGACCCGTTCAATTATTATAGGAAACTCTTT. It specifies CATWDPFNYYRKLF.

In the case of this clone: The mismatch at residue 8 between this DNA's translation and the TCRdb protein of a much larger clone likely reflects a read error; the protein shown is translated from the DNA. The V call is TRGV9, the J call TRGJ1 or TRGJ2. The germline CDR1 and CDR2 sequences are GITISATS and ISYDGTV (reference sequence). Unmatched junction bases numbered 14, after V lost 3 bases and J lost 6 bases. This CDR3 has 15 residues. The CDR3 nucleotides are TGTGCCTTGTGGGAGCTCGACTCTTTTTGTTATAAGAAACTCTTT. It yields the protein CALWELDSFCYKKLF.

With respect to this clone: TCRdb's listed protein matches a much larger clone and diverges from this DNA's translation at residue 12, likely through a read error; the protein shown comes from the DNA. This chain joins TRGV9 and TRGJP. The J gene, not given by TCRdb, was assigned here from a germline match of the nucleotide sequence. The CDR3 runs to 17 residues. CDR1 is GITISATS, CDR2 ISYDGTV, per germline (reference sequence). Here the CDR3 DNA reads TGTGCCTTGTGGGAGGGCCCCCGAGAGTTGGGCGAAAAAATCAAGGTATTT. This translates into CALWEGPRELGEKIKVF.

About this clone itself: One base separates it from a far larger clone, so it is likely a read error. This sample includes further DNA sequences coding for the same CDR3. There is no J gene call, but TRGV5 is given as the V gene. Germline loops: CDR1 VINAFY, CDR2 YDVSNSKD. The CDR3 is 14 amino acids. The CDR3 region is CATWDSQRNYKKLF. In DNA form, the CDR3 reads TGTGCCACCTGGGACAGTCAACGGAATTATAAGAAGCTCTTT.

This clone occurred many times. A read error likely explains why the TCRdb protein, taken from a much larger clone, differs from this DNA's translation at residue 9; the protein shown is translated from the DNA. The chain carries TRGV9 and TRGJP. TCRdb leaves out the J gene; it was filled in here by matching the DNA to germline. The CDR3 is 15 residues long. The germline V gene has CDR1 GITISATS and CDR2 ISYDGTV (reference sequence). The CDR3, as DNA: TGTGCCTTGTGGACATTAGAGTTGGACAAAAAAATCAAGGTATTT. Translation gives CALWTLELDKKIKVF.

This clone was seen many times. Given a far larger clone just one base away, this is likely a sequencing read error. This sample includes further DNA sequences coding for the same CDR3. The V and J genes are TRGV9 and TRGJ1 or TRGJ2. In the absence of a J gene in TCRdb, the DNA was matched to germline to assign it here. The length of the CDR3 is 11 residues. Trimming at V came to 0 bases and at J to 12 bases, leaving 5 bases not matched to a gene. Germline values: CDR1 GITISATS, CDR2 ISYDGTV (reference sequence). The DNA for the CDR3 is TGTGCCTTGTGGGAGGTGATCGGGAAACTCTTT. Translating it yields CALWEVIGKLF.

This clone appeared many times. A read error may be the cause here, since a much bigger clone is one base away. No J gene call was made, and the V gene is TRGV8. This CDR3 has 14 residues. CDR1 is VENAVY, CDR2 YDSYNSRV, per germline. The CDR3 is CATSGEYCYYKKLF. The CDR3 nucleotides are TGTGCCACCTCCGGGGAATATTGTTATTATAAGAAACTCTTC.

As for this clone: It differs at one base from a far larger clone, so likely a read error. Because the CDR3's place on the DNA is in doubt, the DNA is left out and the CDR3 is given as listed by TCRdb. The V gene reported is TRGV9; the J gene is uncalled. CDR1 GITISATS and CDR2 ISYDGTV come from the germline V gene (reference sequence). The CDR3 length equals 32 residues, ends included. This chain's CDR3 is CALWEVQGAARNSLAVEQHLLSQVSIGRIQHF.

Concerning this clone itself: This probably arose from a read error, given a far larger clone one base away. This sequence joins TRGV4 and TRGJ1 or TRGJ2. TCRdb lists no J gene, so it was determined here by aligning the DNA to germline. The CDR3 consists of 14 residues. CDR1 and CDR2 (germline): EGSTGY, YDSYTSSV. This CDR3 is CATWDGPYYYKKLF. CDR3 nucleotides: TGTGCCACCTGGGATGGGCCCTATTACTATAAGAAACTCTTT.

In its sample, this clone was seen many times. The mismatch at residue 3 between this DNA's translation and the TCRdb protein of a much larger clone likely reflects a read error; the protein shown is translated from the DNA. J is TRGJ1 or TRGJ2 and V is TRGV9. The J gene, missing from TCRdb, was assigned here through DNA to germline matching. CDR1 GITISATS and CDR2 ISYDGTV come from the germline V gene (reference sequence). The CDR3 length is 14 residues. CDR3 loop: CASWEGASYYKKLF. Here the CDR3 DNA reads TGTGCCTCGTGGGAGGGGGCTAGTTATTATAAGAAACTCTTT.

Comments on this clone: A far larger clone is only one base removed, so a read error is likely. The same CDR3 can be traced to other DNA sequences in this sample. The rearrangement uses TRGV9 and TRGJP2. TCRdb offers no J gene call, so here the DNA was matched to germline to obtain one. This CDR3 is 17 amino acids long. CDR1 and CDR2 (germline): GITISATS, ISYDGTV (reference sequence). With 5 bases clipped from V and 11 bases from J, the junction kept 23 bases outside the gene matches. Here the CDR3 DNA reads TGTGCCTTGTGGGCAAAAAAAACGGAGAGGAGGGACTGGATCAAGACGTTT. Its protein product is CALWAKKTERRDWIKTF.

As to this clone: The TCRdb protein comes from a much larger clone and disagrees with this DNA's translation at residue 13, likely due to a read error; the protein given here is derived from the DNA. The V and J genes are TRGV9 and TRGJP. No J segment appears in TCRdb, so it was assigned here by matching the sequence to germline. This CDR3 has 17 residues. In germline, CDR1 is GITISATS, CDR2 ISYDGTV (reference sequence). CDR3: CALWEVPLELGKRIKVF. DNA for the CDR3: TGTGCCTTGTGGGAGGTGCCGTTGGAGTTGGGCAAAAGAATCAAGGTATTT.

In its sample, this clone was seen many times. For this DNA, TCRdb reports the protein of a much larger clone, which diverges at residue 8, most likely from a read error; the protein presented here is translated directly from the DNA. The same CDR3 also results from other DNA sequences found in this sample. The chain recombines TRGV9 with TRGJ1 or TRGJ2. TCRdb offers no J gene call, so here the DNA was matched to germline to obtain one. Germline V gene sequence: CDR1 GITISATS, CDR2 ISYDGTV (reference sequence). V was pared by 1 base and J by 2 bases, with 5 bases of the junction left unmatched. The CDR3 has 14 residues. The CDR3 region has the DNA TGTGCCTTGTGGGAGGTCCCGTATTATTATAAGAAACTCTTT. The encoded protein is CALWEVPYYYKKLF.

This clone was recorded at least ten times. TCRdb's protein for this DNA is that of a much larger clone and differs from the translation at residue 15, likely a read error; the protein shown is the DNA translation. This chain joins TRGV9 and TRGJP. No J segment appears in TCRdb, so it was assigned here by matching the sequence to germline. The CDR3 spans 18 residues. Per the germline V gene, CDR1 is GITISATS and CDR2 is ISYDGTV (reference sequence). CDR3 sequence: CALWEVHPQELGKKTKVF. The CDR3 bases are TGTGCCTTGTGGGAGGTTCATCCTCAAGAGTTGGGCAAAAAAACCAAGGTATTT.

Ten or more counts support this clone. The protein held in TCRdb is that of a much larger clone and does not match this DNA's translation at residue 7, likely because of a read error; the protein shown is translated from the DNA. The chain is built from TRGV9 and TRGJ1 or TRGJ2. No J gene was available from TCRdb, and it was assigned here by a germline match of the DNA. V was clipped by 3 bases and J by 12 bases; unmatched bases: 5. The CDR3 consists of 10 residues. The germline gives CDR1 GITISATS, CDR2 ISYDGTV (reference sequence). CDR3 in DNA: TGTGCCTTGTGGGAGTTGCGGAAACTCTTT. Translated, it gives CALWELRKLF.

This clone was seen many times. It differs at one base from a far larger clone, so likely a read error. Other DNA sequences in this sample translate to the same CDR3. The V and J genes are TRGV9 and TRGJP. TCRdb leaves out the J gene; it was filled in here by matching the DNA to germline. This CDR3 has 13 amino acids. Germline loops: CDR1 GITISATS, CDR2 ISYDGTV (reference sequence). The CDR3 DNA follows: TGTGCTTTGGGGGAGTTGGGCAAAAAAATCAAGGTATTT. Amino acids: CALGELGKKIKVF.

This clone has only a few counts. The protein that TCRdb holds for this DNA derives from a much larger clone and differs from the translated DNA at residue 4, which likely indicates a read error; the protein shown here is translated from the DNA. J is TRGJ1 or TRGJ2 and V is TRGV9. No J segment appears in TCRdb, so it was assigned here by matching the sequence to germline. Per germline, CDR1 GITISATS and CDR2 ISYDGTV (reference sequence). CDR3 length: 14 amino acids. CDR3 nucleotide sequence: TGTGCCTTGCGGGAGGTGCAGGGGCGAATAAGGAAACTCTTT. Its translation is CALREVQGRIRKLF.